The next 17 T cell receptor beta chains were all read from a single sample in a study of control samples from healthy donors and cancer patients. The method was immunoSEQ multiplex PCR; TCRdb's version includes in-frame clones alone and lacks a portion of them. Of 150,000 to 200,000 clones in the sample, approximately 90% were seen once. Sequencing used blood. The receptors come from a man between 25 and 39 years old in good health.

J is TRBJ2-7 and V is TRBV9; maybe TRBD1 (6 bases). The V and J ends lost 3 bases and 0 bases respectively, with 10 bases between them. CDR3 size: 14 residues. Germline-derived CDR1 and CDR2 are SGDLS and YYNGEE. The CDR3 DNA is TGTGCCAGCAGCGAGGGGGACACCTCCTACGAGCAGTACTTC. It is translated as CASSEGDTSYEQYF.

The chain couples TRBV2 to TRBJ2-3, with 12 bases matching TRBD2. From germline, CDR1 is SNHLY and CDR2 FYNNEI. J gave up 7 bases and V 5 bases, and 7 bases lay outside the gene matches. The CDR3 covers 15 residues. The CDR3 bases are TGTGCCAGCAGTTCCACGACTAGCGGGGGAAATACGCAGTATTTT. Its protein product is CASSSTTSGGNTQYF.

The chain employs TRBV5-4 and TRBJ2-3; 12 bases match TRBD2. V was clipped by 2 bases and J by 4 bases; unmatched bases: 8. Germline V gene data show CDR1 as SGHNT and CDR2 as YYREEE (reference sequence). The CDR3 runs to 17 residues. CDR3 coding DNA: TGTGCCAGCAGCTTTCCGACTAGCGGGAGTTTCGCAGATACGCAGTATTTT. This sequence encodes CASSFPTSGSFADTQYF.

For this clone: The junction and the germline gene differ at one end; a read error may be behind it. The sample holds other DNA sequences that translate to the same CDR3. This rearrangement joins TRBV6-5 to TRBJ1-1; D is perhaps TRBD1 (6 bases). Germline V CDR1 and CDR2: MNHEY, SVGAGI. CDR3 size: 14 residues. The CDR3 loop reads CASTLSYRDTEAFF. CDR3 DNA sequence: TGTGCCAGCACCTTAAGTTACAGGGACACTGAGGCTTTCTTT.

V is TRBV28 and J is TRBJ1-3; perhaps TRBD1 as D (5 bases). V gave up 4 bases and J gave up 6 bases, with 19 bases separating them. The CDR3 has 16 residues. CDR1 and CDR2 (germline): MDHEN, SYDVKM. The CDR3, as DNA: TGTGCCAGCAGTTCAGGGACCGCCCTGGCTTTAAACACCATATATTTT. It translates to CASSSGTALALNTIYF.

This chain joins TRBV2 and TRBJ1-2; 7 bases align to TRBD1. Trimming removed 5 bases from V and 1 base from J; junction bases left unmatched: 1. This CDR3 has 13 amino acids. The germline gives CDR1 SNHLY, CDR2 FYNNEI. CDR3 bases: TGTGCCAGCAGTAGGGACAGTAACTATGGCTACACCTTC. It codes for CASSRDSNYGYTF.

The genes are TRBV3-1 (or the pseudogene TRBV3-2) and TRBJ1-2; TRBD1 matches 9 bases. The germline V gene encodes CDR1 LGHDT and CDR2 YNNKEL (reference sequence). V lost 8 bases, J lost 13 bases, and 11 bases stayed unmatched. This CDR3 is built from 12 residues. CDR3 loop: CASAQRGTGFTF. The CDR3 DNA sequence: TGTGCCAGCGCCCAGAGGGGGACAGGGTTCACCTTC.

The V and J genes are TRBV10-3 and TRBJ2-7; D not certain. Germline lookup yields CDR1 ENHRY and CDR2 SYGVKD. V was pared by 6 bases and J by 5 bases, with 8 bases between. This CDR3 contains 11 residues. This CDR3 reads CAIRDGDEQYF. In DNA form, the CDR3 reads TGTGCCATCAGGGACGGCGACGAGCAGTACTTC.

The chain is built from TRBV9 and TRBJ1-5; a weak D match, TRBD1 (6 bases). The CDR3 runs 14 residues. Germline CDR1 and CDR2: SGDLS and YYNGEE. V dropped 4 bases and J dropped 7 bases, with 15 bases sitting between them. CDR3 nucleotide sequence: TGTGCCAGCAGCCCAAGCACAGGGCAACAGCCCCAGCATTTT. It specifies CASSPSTGQQPQHF.

The chain joins TRBV9 to TRBJ2-3; 7 bases agree with TRBD2. V lost 3 bases to trimming and J lost 0 bases; unmatched junction nucleotides: 4. The length of the CDR3 is 15 residues. CDR1 is SGDLS and CDR2 is YYNGEE in the germline V gene. CDR3 bases: TGTGCCAGCAGCGCCACTAGCGCTAGCACAGATACGCAGTATTTT. This gives the protein CASSATSASTDTQYF.

This chain joins TRBV28 and TRBJ1-1; weak D call: TRBD1 (5 bases). CDR3 length: 12 residues. Germline CDR1 is MDHEN and CDR2 is SYDVKM. V was clipped by 10 bases and J by 7 bases, with 16 bases between them. In DNA, the CDR3 is TGTGCCACTCGACAGCGCATACTTGAAGCTTTCTTT. This codes for CATRQRILEAFF.

This chain links TRBV11-2 with TRBJ2-3; no reliable D call. The CDR3 consists of 13 residues. V lost 5 bases and J lost 5, with 11 bases in between. Germline CDR1 is SGHAT and CDR2 is FQNNGV. The CDR3 DNA reads as TGTGCCAGCAGCCCAGCAAGCGAAGATACGCAGTATTTT. Translating gives CASSPASEDTQYF.

The chain has TRBV19 and TRBJ1-2, with D perhaps matching TRBD1 (5 bases). Germline V gene lookup returns CDR1 LNHDA and CDR2 SQIVND (reference sequence). This CDR3 is 14 amino acids long. V lost 6 bases and J lost 4, with 15 bases in between. As DNA, the CDR3 is TGTGCCAGTAGATTCGGGGTAGGGACCTATGGCTACACCTTC. Translation gives CASRFGVGTYGYTF.

V and J are TRBV7-7 and TRBJ2-7; TRBD1 matches at 7 bases. The junction had 0 bases not matched to a gene; V was cut back by 1 base and J by 0 bases. The germline CDR1 and CDR2 sequences are SSHAT and FNYEAQ (reference sequence). CDR3 length: 14 amino acids. The CDR3 coding sequence is TGTGCCAGCAGCTTAGGGGACAGCTCCTACGAGCAGTACTTC. It encodes CASSLGDSSYEQYF.

V gene TRBV27 combines with J gene TRBJ1-1; TRBD1 might be the D (5 bases). V dropped 3 bases and J dropped 1 base, with 6 bases sitting between them. Looked up from germline, CDR1 is MNHEY and CDR2 is SMNVEV (reference sequence). The CDR3 loop spans 13 amino acids. In DNA, the CDR3 is TGTGCCAGCAGTTTCGGGGGGAACACTGAAGCTTTCTTT. Translated, it gives CASSFGGNTEAFF.

The V gene is TRBV2, the J gene TRBJ1-1, with 8 bases matching TRBD1. The CDR3 loop spans 15 amino acids. The junction had 8 bases not matched to a gene; V was cut back by 6 bases and J by 2 bases. Germline V lookup: CDR1 SNHLY, CDR2 FYNNEI. The CDR3 nucleotides are TGTGCCAGCAGGTCCGGCCAGGGGGCAAACACTGAAGCTTTCTTT. Translating it yields CASRSGQGANTEAFF.

This chain links TRBV19 with TRBJ1-1; TRBD1 might be the D (5 bases). V lost 7 bases to trimming and J lost 7 bases, with 22 bases between them. CDR1 and CDR2 (germline): LNHDA, SQIVND (reference sequence). The length of the CDR3 is 15 residues. CDR3 DNA: TGTGCCAGTACACAATCGGGACGGGGACTAAGTGAAGCTTTCTTT. Translation gives CASTQSGRGLSEAFF.